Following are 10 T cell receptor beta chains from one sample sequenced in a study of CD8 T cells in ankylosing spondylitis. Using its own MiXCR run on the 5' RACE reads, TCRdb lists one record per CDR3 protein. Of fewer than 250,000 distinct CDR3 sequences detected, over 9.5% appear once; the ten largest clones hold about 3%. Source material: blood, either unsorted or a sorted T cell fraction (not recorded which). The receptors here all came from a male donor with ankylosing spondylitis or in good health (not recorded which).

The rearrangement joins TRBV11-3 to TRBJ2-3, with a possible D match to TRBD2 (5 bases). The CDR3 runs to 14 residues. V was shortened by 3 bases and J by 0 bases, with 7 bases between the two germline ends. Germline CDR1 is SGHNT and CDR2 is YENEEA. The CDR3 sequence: CASSLRESTDTQYF. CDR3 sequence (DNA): TGTGCCAGCAGCTTGAGGGAGAGCACAGATACGCAGTATTTT.

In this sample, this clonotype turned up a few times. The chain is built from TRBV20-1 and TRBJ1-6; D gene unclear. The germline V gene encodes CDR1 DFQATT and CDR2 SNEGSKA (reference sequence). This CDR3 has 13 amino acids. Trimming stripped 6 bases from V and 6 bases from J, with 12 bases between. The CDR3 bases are TGCAGTGCCGGAGGGCAGCCTAATTCACCCCTCCACTTT. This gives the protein CSAGGQPNSPLHF.

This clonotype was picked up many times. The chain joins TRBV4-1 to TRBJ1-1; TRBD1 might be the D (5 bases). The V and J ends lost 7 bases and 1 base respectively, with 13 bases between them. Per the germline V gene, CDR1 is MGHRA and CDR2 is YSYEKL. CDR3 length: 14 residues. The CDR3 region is CASKQIGANTEAFF. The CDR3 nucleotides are TGCGCCAGCAAACAAATAGGGGCGAACACTGAAGCTTTCTTT.

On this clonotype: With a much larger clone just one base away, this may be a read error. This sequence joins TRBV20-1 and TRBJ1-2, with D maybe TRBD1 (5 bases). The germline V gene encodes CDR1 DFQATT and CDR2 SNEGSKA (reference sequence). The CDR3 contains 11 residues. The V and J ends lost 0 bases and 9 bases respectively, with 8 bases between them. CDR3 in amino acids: CSAREQDSYTF. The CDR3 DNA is TGCAGTGCTAGAGAACAGGATAGCTACACCTTC.

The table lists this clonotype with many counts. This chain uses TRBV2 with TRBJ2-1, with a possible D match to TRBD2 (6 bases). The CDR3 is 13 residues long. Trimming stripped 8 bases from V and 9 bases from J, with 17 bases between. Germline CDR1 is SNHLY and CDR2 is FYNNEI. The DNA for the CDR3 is TGTGCCAGCGCATCACTGGGGGAGGCTGAGCAGTTCTTC. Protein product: CASASLGEAEQFF.

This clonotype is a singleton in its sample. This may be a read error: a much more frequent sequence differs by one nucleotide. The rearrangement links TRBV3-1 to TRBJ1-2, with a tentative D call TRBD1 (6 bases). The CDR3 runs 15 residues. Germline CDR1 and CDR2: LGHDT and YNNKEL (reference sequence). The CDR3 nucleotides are TGTGGCAGCAGCCAAGACGTAGCAGGGGCCTATGGCTACACCTTC. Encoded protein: CGSSQDVAGAYGYTF.

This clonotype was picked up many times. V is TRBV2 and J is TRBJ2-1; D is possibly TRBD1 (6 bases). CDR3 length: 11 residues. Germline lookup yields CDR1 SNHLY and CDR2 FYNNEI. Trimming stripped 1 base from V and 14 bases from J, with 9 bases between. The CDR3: CASSEDRGKFF. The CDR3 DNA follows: TGTGCCAGCAGTGAAGATAGGGGGAAGTTCTTC.

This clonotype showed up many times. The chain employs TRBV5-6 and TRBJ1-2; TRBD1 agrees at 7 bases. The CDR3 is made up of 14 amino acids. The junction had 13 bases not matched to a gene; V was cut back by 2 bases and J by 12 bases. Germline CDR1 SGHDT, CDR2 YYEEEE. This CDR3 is CASSLRGQPWEDTF. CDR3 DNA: TGTGCCAGCAGCTTACGGGGACAGCCATGGGAGGACACCTTC.

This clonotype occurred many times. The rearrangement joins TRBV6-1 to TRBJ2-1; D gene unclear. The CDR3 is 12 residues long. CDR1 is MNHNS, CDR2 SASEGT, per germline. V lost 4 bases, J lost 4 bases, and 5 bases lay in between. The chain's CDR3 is CASSGGYNEQFF. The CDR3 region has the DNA TGTGCCAGCAGTGGGGGTTACAATGAGCAGTTCTTC.

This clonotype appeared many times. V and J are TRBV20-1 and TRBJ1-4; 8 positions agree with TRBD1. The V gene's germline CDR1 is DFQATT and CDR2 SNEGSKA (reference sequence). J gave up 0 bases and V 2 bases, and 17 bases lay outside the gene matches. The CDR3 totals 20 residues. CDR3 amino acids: CSARLIPGQVPTATNEKLFF. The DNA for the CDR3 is TGCAGTGCTAGACTCATTCCGGGACAGGTTCCTACTGCAACTAATGAAAAACTGTTTTTT.